This entry describes one TCR beta chain. The data were taken from a study of blood T cell repertoires in COVID-19. Trimming shortened V by 8 bases and J by 2 bases, and 15 bases separated the two germline ends. The CDR3 is 15 residues long. Germline CDR1 reads LGHNA; CDR2 reads YNFKEQ. Clones were sequenced by immunoSEQ multiplex PCR, and TCRdb holds only the in-frame ones, with some missing. The sample consists of fewer than 500,000 clones, around 89% of them appearing once. The chain has TRBV4-2 and TRBJ2-2; maybe TRBD2 (6 bases). Input material: peripheral blood. The clonotype was recovered from a woman in her 30s with acute or convalescent COVID-19. CDR3 protein: CASAPRGVNTGELFF. CDR3 bases: TGTGCCAGCGCCCCCCGCGGGGTCAACACCGGGGAGCTGTTTTTT.